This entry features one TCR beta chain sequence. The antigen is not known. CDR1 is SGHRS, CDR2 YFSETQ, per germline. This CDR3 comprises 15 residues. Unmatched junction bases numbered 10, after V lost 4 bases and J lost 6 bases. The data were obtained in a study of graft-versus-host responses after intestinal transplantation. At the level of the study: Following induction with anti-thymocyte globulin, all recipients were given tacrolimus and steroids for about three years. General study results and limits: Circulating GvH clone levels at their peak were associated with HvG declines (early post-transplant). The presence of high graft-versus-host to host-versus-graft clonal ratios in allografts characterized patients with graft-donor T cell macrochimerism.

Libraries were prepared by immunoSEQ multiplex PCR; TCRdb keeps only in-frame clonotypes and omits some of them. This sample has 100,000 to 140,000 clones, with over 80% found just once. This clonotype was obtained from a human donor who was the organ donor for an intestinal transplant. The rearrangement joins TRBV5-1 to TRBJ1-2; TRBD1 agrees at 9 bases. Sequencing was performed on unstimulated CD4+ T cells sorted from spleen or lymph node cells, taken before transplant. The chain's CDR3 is CASSPEGRTGDGYTF. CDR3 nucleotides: TGCGCCAGCAGCCCGGAGGGAAGGACAGGGGATGGCTACACCTTC. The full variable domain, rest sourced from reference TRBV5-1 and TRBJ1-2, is KAGVTQTPRYLIKTRGQQVTLSCSPISGHRSVSWYQQTPGQGLQFLFEYFSETQRNKGNFPGRFSGRQFSNSRSEMNVSTLELGDSALYLCASSPEGRTGDGYTFGSGTRLTVV.